These 22 T cell receptor beta chains originate from one sample sequenced in a study of blood T cell repertoires in COVID-19. Sequencing used immunoSEQ multiplex PCR; TCRdb keeps in-frame clones, though not all of them. The sample includes some 270,000 clones, approximately 91% of them seen just once. Sequenced: PBMCs or T cells enriched from blood (not recorded which). These receptors all come from a middle-aged woman who had recovered from COVID-19.

V is TRBV2 and J is TRBJ1-4; D is possibly TRBD1 (6 bases). The CDR3 spans 13 residues. CDR1 is SNHLY, CDR2 FYNNEI, per germline. V dropped 7 bases and J dropped 5 bases, with 11 bases sitting between them. CDR3 in DNA: TGTGCCAGCATCGCAGGGGAGAATGAAAAACTGTTTTTT. It codes for CASIAGENEKLFF. Complete variable domain (other parts from reference TRBV2 and TRBJ1-4): EPEVTQTPSHQVTQMGQEVILRCVPISNHLYFYWYRQILGQKVEFLVSFYNNEISEKSEIFDDQFSVERPDGSNFTLKIRSTKLEDSAMYFCASIAGENEKLFFGSGTQLSVL.

The V call is TRBV7-2, the J call TRBJ1-1; D gene ambiguous. CDR1 is SGHTA, CDR2 FQGNSA, per germline. Trimming stripped 4 bases from V and 1 base from J, with 7 bases between. The CDR3 spans 13 residues. The DNA for the CDR3 is TGTGCCAGCAGCTCTACTTGGAACACTGAAGCTTTCTTT. Translating it yields CASSSTWNTEAFF.

V and J are TRBV5-5 and TRBJ2-7; D is perhaps TRBD1 (6 bases). Trimming cost V 4 bases and J 1 base, with 12 bases left between them. This CDR3 is 14 amino acids long. Looked up from germline, CDR1 is SGHKS and CDR2 is YYEKEE (reference sequence). The CDR3 spells CASSIQGPSYEQYF. CDR3 sequence (DNA): TGTGCCAGCAGCATACAGGGCCCGTCCTACGAGCAGTACTTC.

V usage is TRBV7-2 and J usage is TRBJ2-3, with D possibly being TRBD1 (6 bases). Germline CDR1 and CDR2: SGHTA and FQGNSA. The V gene lost 3 bases and the J gene lost 0 bases, with 13 bases spanning the gap. This CDR3 is 16 amino acids long. The CDR3 spells CASSFGTPQSTDTQYF. The CDR3 nucleotides are TGTGCCAGCAGCTTCGGGACACCACAAAGCACAGATACGCAGTATTTT. The whole variable domain, remainder taken from reference TRBV7-2 and TRBJ2-3, is GAGVSQSPSNKVTEKGKDVELRCDPISGHTALYWYRQSLGQGLEFLIYFQGNSAPDKSGLPSDRFSAERTGGSVSTLTIQRTQQEDSAVYLCASSFGTPQSTDTQYFGPGTRLTVL.

V usage is TRBV6-5 and J usage is TRBJ1-5, with 9 bases lining up with TRBD1. The ends lost 5 bases at V and 4 bases at J; junction bases unmatched: 3. CDR3 length equals 14 residues. Germline values: CDR1 MNHEY, CDR2 SVGAGI. In DNA, the CDR3 is TGTGCCAGCAGTCCACAGGGGGCAAATCAGCCCCAGCATTTT. It translates to CASSPQGANQPQHF.

This chain uses TRBV2 with TRBJ1-3; D is perhaps TRBD1 (6 bases). V was clipped by 9 bases and J by 0 bases, with 12 bases between them. Per germline, CDR1 SNHLY and CDR2 FYNNEI. The CDR3 loop spans 14 amino acids. For the CDR3, the DNA is TGTGCCAGGGACGACAGGACCTCTGGAAACACCATATATTTT. Translated: CARDDRTSGNTIYF.

The rearrangement uses TRBV4-2 and TRBJ2-3; 11 positions match TRBD2. The V and J ends lost 4 bases and 6 bases, in that order; junction bases with no gene match: 15. Germline V gene sequence: CDR1 LGHNA, CDR2 YNFKEQ. The CDR3 is made up of 18 amino acids. CDR3 loop: CASSPRSGTSGRWDTQYF. The CDR3 nucleotides read TGTGCCAGCAGCCCGAGATCTGGGACTAGCGGTAGATGGGATACGCAGTATTTT.

The V and J genes are TRBV7-8 and TRBJ2-5; D may be TRBD1 (5 bases). The V end lost 4 bases, the J end lost 5 bases, and 14 bases lay between the germline ends. Germline assignment: CDR1 SGHVS and CDR2 FQNEAQ. The CDR3 has 14 residues. CDR3 in amino acids: CASSSSGSWETQYF. The DNA for the CDR3 is TGTGCCAGCAGCTCCTCAGGGTCCTGGGAGACCCAGTACTTC.

The V call is TRBV6-2 or TRBV6-3, the J call TRBJ2-7, with 14 bases matching TRBD2. Germline-derived CDR1 and CDR2 are MNHEY and SVGEGT. The V gene end was trimmed by 6 bases and the J gene end by 3 bases; junction bases not matched to a gene: 13. CDR3 length: 18 amino acids. The CDR3 is CASSDTPTSGRARYEQYF. Here the CDR3 DNA reads TGTGCCAGCAGCGACACCCCGACTAGCGGGAGGGCCCGCTACGAGCAGTACTTC.

This chain links TRBV7-2 with TRBJ1-4; unclear D gene. Germline V gene lookup returns CDR1 SGHTA and CDR2 FQGNSA. This CDR3 is 16 amino acids long. Trimming cost V 5 bases and J 6 bases, with 19 bases left between them. CDR3 loop: CASSLRAAGEDEKLFF. The CDR3 DNA sequence: TGTGCCAGCAGCCTAAGGGCCGCCGGGGAGGATGAAAAACTGTTTTTT.

This chain links TRBV14 with TRBJ1-2; 7 nucleotides align to TRBD1. Trimming at V came to 1 base and at J to 1 base, leaving 12 bases not matched to a gene. Germline values: CDR1 SGHDN, CDR2 FVKESK. This CDR3 spans 18 amino acids. The CDR3 region is CASSQGSPRQGDNYGYTF. The DNA of the CDR3 is TGTGCCAGCAGCCAAGGATCCCCCCGCCAGGGGGATAACTATGGCTACACCTTC.

The chain joins TRBV9 to TRBJ2-3; maybe TRBD1 (5 bases). Germline CDR1 and CDR2: SGDLS and YYNGEE. V was pared by 4 bases and J by 6 bases, with 18 bases between. The CDR3 covers 15 residues. The DNA for the CDR3 is TGTGCCAGCAGCCTCATGGCTTCGACAGTCGATACGCAGTATTTT. This gives the protein CASSLMASTVDTQYF.

This chain connects TRBV30 to TRBJ1-1; D remains unclear. Germline loops: CDR1 GTSNPN, CDR2 SVGIG (reference sequence). There are 13 residues in the CDR3. V was cut by 3 bases and J by 1 base, with 9 bases left in between. The chain's CDR3 is CAWRRETNTEAFF. In DNA, the CDR3 is TGTGCCTGGAGGAGGGAGACGAACACTGAAGCTTTCTTT.

J is TRBJ1-4 and V is TRBV6-5; D call uncertain. Looked up from germline, CDR1 is MNHEY and CDR2 is SVGAGI. The CDR3 has 11 residues. Between the trimmed V and J ends, which lost 7 bases and 8 bases, there was a span of 8 bases. The CDR3 nucleotides are TGTGCCAGCAACGACTACGAAAAACTGTTTTTT. It specifies CASNDYEKLFF.

This chain connects TRBV6-5 to TRBJ1-1, with TRBD1 matching 9 bases. Germline CDR1 MNHEY, CDR2 SVGAGI. With V trimmed by 7 bases and J by 4 bases, 7 bases remained unmatched. This CDR3 spans 14 amino acids. The CDR3 loop reads CASIFRDRATEAFF. The CDR3 DNA reads TGTGCCAGCATTTTCAGGGACAGGGCCACTGAAGCTTTCTTT.

This clone was observed a single time. This chain uses TRBV12-3 or TRBV12-4 with TRBJ1-2, with D hard to call. The CDR3 extends over 12 amino acids. V lost 6 bases, J lost 6 bases, and 11 bases lay in between. CDR3 amino acids: CASSKRVHGYTF. As DNA, the CDR3 is TGTGCCAGCAGCAAGAGGGTCCATGGCTACACCTTC.

The V call is TRBV2, the J call TRBJ1-4; D possibly corresponds to TRBD1 (5 bases). The germline V gene has CDR1 SNHLY and CDR2 FYNNEI. The CDR3 is 16 amino acids. Trimming left V 10 bases short and J 1 base short, with 19 bases between. CDR3 nucleotide sequence: TGTGCCACCGGGAGGGGTGGTATGGGAACTAATGAAAAACTGTTTTTT. Amino acids: CATGRGGMGTNEKLFF.

The chain joins TRBV11-2 to TRBJ2-2, with 10 bases lining up with TRBD1. The CDR3 is 15 amino acids. The V segment lost 6 bases and the J segment 6 bases; nucleotides outside the gene matches: 7. Germline loops: CDR1 SGHAT, CDR2 FQNNGV. CDR3 in DNA: TGTGCCAGCAGAACGGACAGGGGGAGGGCCGGGGAGCTGTTTTTT. This translates into CASRTDRGRAGELFF. The whole variable domain, remainder taken from reference TRBV11-2 and TRBJ2-2, is EAGVAQSPRYKIIEKRQSVAFWCNPISGHATLYWYQQILGQGPKLLIQFQNNGVVDDSQLPKDRFSAERLKGVDSTLKIQPAKLEDSAVYLCASRTDRGRAGELFFGEGSRLTVL.

The chain combines TRBV29-1 with TRBJ1-1, with D perhaps TRBD1 (5 bases). The CDR3 is 14 residues long. V lost 2 bases and J lost 5, with 15 bases in between. CDR1 and CDR2 from the germline V gene are SQVTM and ANQGSEA. The CDR3 is CSVELLQGPTEAFF. The CDR3 nucleotides read TGCAGCGTTGAACTCCTTCAGGGTCCAACTGAAGCTTTCTTT.

The chain recombines TRBV25-1 with TRBJ1-4; 9 bases are a match to TRBD1. CDR1 is MGHDK, CDR2 SYGVNS, per germline. The trim removed 7 bases at V and 5 bases at J, leaving 5 bases unmatched. The CDR3 loop spans 14 amino acids. CDR3 region: CASIPGQGNEKLFF. CDR3 nucleotide sequence: TGTGCCAGCATCCCGGGACAGGGAAATGAAAAACTGTTTTTT. The complete variable domain, with remaining parts taken from reference TRBV25-1 and TRBJ1-4, reads EADIYQTPRYLVIGTGKKITLECSQTMGHDKMYWYQQDPGMELHLIHYSYGVNSTEKGDLSSESTVSRIRTEHFPLTLESARPSHTSQYLCASIPGQGNEKLFFGSGTQLSVL.

J is TRBJ2-1 and V is TRBV7-2, with 11 bases fitting TRBD2. CDR1 SGHTA and CDR2 FQGNSA come from the germline V gene. V trimming: 5 bases; J trimming: 4 bases; junction bases outside the gene matches: 7. CDR3 size: 16 residues. The CDR3 DNA reads as TGTGCCAGCAGCCCTCGGACTAGCGGGCCTTACAATGAGCAGTTCTTC. This codes for CASSPRTSGPYNEQFF.

The chain has TRBV12-3 or TRBV12-4 and TRBJ1-1; D call uncertain. The V and J ends lost 5 bases and 4 bases respectively, with 11 bases between them. The CDR3 runs to 13 residues. This CDR3 is CASSPSIVTEAFF. CDR3 nucleotide sequence: TGTGCCAGCAGTCCCTCGATAGTCACTGAAGCTTTCTTT.